This TCR beta chain is from a study of T cell changes during pregnancy in multiple sclerosis. Trimming shortened V by 0 bases and J by 7 bases, and 13 bases separated the two germline ends. The CDR3 extends over 15 amino acids. CDR1 is SEHNR, CDR2 FQNEAQ, per germline (reference sequence). Libraries were prepared by immunoSEQ multiplex PCR; TCRdb keeps only in-frame clonotypes and omits some of them. The sample records 76,000 or so clones, roughly 93% being singletons. J is TRBJ2-1 and V is TRBV7-9; D is possibly TRBD2 (6 bases). Specimen: peripheral blood, collected in the second trimester of pregnancy. The source is a female donor in good health, enrolled as a control in a pregnancy study. CDR3 sequence (DNA): TGTGCCAGCAGCTTAGCGGGGGGACCCTCGAATGAGCAGTTCTTC. Translated, it gives CASSLAGGPSNEQFF.